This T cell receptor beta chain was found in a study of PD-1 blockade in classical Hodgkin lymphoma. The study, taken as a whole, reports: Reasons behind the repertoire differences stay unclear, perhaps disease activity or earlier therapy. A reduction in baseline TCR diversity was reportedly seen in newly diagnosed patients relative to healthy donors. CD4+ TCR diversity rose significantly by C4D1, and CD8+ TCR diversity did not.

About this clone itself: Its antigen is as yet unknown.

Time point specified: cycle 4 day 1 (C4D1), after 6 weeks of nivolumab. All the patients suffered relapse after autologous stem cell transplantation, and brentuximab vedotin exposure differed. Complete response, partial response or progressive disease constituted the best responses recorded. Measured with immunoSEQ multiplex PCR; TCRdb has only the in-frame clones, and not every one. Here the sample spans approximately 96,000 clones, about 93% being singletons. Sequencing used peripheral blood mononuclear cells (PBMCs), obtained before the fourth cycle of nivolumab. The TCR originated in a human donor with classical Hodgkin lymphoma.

CDR3 bases: TGTGCCAGCAGTTTGACGGCCTTACAAGAGACCCAGTACTTC. Its translation: CASSLTALQETQYF. V usage is TRBV28 and J usage is TRBJ2-5; D is ambiguous. Germline-derived CDR1 and CDR2 are MDHEN and SYDVKM. V dropped 3 bases and J dropped 2 bases, with 10 bases sitting between them. The CDR3 extends over 14 amino acids. Supplemented by reference TRBV28 and TRBJ2-5, the full variable domain reads DVKVTQSSRYLVKRTGEKVFLECVQDMDHENMFWYRQDPGLGLRLIYFSYDVKMKEKGDIPEGYSVSREKKERFSLILESASTNQTSMYLCASSLTALQETQYFGPGTRLLVL.